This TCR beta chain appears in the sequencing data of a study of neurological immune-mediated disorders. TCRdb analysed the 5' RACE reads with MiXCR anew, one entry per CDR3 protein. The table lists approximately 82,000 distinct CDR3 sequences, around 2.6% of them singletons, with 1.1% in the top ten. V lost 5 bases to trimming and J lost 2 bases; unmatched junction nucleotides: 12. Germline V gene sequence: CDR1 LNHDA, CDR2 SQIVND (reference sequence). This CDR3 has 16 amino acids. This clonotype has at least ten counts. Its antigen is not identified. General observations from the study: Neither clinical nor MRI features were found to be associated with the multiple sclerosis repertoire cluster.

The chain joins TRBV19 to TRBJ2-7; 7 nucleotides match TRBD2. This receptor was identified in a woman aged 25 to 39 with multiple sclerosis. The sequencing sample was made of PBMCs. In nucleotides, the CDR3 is TGTGCCAGTAGTCCATCTACTAGCGAGTCCGCCTACGAGCAGTACTTC. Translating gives CASSPSTSESAYEQYF.